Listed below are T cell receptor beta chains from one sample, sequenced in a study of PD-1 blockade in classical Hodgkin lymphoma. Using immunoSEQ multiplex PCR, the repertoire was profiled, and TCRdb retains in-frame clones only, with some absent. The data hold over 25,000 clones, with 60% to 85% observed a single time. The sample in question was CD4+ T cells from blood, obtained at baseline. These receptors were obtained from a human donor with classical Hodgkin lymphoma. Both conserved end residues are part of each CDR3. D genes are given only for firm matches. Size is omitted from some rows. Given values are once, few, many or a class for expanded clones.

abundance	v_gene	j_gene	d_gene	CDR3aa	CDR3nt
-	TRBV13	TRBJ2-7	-	CASSLDVGLTYEQYF	TGTGCCAGCAGCTTAGATGTCGGACTAACCTACGAGCAGTACTTC
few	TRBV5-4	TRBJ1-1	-	CASSFGSQAFF	TGTGCCAGCAGCTTCGGCAGTCAAGCTTTCTTT
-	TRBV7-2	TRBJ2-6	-	CASSPRTSSGANVLTF	TGTGCCAGCAGTCCCCGAACCAGCTCTGGGGCCAACGTCCTGACTTTC
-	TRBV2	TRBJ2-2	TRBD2	CASSASSGGAATGELFF	TGTGCCAGCAGTGCTTCTAGCGGGGGGGCGGCCACCGGGGAGCTGTTTTTT
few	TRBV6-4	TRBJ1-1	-	CASSKEGNTEAFF	TGTGCCAGCAGTAAAGAAGGGAACACTGAAGCTTTCTTT
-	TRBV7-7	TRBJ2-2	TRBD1	CASSPAGGLAGELFF	TGTGCCAGCAGCCCCGCAGGGGGTTTAGCCGGGGAGCTGTTTTTT
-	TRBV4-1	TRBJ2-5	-	CASSQEGLPQETQYF	TGCGCCAGCAGCCAAGAAGGTCTCCCCCAAGAGACCCAGTACTTC
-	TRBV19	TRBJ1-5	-	CASKLDKNSNQPQHF	TGTGCCAGTAAATTAGACAAAAATAGCAATCAGCCCCAGCATTTT
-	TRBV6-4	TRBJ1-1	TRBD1	CASSQNRGTEAFF	TGTGCCAGCAGTCAAAACAGGGGTACTGAAGCTTTCTTT
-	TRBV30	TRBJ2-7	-	CAWSGGQLYEQYF	TGTGCCTGGAGCGGGGGACAACTATACGAGCAGTACTTC
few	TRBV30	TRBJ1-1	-	CAWSGGDGYAEAFF	TGTGCCTGGAGTGGAGGAGATGGGTACGCTGAAGCTTTCTTT
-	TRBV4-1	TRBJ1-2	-	CASSQKAGEDYGYTF	TGCGCCAGCAGCCAAAAGGCAGGGGAAGACTATGGCTACACCTTC
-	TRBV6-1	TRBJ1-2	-	CASNAEQVANYGYTF	TGTGCCAGCAACGCCGAGCAGGTTGCGAACTATGGCTACACCTTC
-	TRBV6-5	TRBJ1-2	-	CASRRPGTWGYTF	TGTGCCAGCAGACGCCCAGGGACTTGGGGCTACACCTTC
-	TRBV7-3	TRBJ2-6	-	CASSRPGANVLTF	TGTGCCAGCAGTAGGCCTGGGGCCAACGTCCTGACTTTC